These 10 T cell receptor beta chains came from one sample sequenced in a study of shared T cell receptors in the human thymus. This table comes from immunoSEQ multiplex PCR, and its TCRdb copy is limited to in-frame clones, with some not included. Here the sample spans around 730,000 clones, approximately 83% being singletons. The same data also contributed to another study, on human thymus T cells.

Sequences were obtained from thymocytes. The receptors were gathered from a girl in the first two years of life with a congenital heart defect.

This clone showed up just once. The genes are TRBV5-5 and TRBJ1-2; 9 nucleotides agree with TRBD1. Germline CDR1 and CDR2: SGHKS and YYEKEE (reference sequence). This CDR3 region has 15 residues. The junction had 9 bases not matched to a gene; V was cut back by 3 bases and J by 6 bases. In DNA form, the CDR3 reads TGTGCCAGCAGCTCCCCCGGACAGGGGCCCGATGGCTACACCTTC. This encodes CASSSPGQGPDGYTF.

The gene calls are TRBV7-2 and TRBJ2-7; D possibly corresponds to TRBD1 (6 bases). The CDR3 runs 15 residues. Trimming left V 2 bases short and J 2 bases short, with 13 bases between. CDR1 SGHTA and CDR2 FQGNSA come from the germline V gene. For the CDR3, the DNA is TGTGCCAGCAGCTTAACCCCGACAGGAACCTACGAGCAGTACTTC. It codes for CASSLTPTGTYEQYF.

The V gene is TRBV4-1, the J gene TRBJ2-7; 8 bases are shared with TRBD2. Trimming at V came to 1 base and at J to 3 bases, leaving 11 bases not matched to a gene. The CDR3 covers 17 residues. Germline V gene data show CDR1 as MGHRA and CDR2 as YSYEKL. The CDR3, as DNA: TGCGCCAGCAGCCAAGGCCCCGTTACTAGCGGACACTACGAGCAGTACTTC. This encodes CASSQGPVTSGHYEQYF.

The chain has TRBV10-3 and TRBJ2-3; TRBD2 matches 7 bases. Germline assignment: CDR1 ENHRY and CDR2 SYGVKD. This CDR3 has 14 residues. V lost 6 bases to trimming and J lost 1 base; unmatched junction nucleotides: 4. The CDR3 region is CAIRGGTRTDTQYF. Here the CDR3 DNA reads TGTGCCATCAGGGGAGGGACGCGCACAGATACGCAGTATTTT.

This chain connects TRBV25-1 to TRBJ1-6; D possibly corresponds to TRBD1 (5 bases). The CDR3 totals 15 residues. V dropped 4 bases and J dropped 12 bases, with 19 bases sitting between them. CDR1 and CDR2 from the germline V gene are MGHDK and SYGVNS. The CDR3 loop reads CASSGGTGLTGPLHF. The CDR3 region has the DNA TGTGCCAGCAGTGGGGGCACAGGCCTTACTGGACCCCTCCACTTT.

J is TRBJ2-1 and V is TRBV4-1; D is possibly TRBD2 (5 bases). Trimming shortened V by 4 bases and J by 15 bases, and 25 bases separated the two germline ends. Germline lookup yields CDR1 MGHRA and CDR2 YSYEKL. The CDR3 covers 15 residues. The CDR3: CASSRRHPTTMRVFF. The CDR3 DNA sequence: TGCGCCAGCAGCCGCCGACACCCGACTACAATGAGAGTGTTCTTC.

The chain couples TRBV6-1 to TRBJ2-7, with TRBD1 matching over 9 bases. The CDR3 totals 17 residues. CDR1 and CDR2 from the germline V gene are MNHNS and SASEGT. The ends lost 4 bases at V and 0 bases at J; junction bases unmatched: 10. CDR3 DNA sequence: TGTGCCAGCAGTGTTATTACCGGGACAGGGAGCTCCTACGAGCAGTACTTC. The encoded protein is CASSVITGTGSSYEQYF.

The CDR3 DNA sequence: TGTGCCAGCAGCTTATCCGGGGGGCTCGATAATTCACCCCTCCACTTT. It codes for CASSLSGGLDNSPLHF. V is TRBV11-2 and J is TRBJ1-6, with TRBD1 as a possible D gene (6 bases). The CDR3 has 16 amino acids. Trimming cost V 2 bases and J 5 bases, with 13 bases left between them. Germline loops: CDR1 SGHAT, CDR2 FQNNGV.

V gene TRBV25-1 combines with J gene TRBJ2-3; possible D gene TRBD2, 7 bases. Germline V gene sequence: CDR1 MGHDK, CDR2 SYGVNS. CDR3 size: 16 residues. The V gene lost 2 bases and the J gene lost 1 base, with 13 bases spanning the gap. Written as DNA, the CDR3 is TGTGCCAGCAGTGAAACCGGGGGGCCGGGCACAGATACGCAGTATTTT. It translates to CASSETGGPGTDTQYF.

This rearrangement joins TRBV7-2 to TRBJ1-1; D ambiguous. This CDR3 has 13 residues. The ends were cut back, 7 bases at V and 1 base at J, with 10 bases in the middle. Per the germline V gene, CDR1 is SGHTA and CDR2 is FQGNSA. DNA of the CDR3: TGTGCCAGCACCTCTTCAGAGAACACTGAAGCTTTCTTT. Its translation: CASTSSENTEAFF.